These 18 T cell receptor beta chains were sequenced from one sample in a study of T-cell reconstitution after alpha-beta-depleted transplantation in children. As it was prepared, the TCRbeta library received unique molecular identifiers. In TCRdb, the PCR reads were re-called with MiXCR into one record per CDR3 protein. The data show hundreds of thousands of distinct CDR3 sequences, around 14% seen once. The material was PBMCs, obtained before TCRalphabeta/CD19-depleted stem cell transplant. Source of these receptors: a girl aged 2 to 10 with congenital amegakaryocytic thrombocytopenia, due to receive a stem cell transplant.

This clonotype has a handful of counts. The V call is TRBV20-1, the J call TRBJ2-7; D might be TRBD1 (6 bases). Germline assignment: CDR1 DFQATT and CDR2 SNEGSKA (reference sequence). The CDR3 is 15 residues long. Trimming pared 5 bases from V and 2 bases from J, leaving 19 bases between. Here the CDR3 DNA reads TGCAGTGCTCAAATCGAGGGGGAAAGGGCCTACGAGCAGTACTTC. It translates to CSAQIEGERAYEQYF.

The genes are TRBV4-1 and TRBJ2-7; TRBD2 aligns across 9 bases. From germline, CDR1 is MGHRA and CDR2 YSYEKL. V trimming: 0 bases; J trimming: 4 bases; junction bases outside the gene matches: 7. This CDR3 contains 16 residues. CDR3 residues: CASSQEGSGRFYEQYF. CDR3 DNA: TGCGCCAGCAGCCAAGAAGGGAGCGGGAGGTTTTACGAGCAGTACTTC.

This clonotype appeared a few times. The genes are TRBV20-1 and TRBJ1-2; possible D gene TRBD1, 5 bases. CDR1 DFQATT and CDR2 SNEGSKA come from the germline V gene (reference sequence). The CDR3 contains 13 residues. Trimming cost V 2 bases and J 2 bases, with 9 bases left between them. In DNA, the CDR3 is TGCAGTGCTAGATGGGGCCGGAACTATGGCTACACCTTC. Translated, it gives CSARWGRNYGYTF.

This clonotype has ten or more counts. The chain has TRBV20-1 and TRBJ1-1; D not certain. V lost 6 bases and J 4 bases, leaving 12 bases between the germline ends. Germline loops: CDR1 DFQATT, CDR2 SNEGSKA (reference sequence). The CDR3 is 12 residues long. DNA for the CDR3: TGCAGTGCGTTCGAGTATGGCACTGAAGCTTTCTTT. This codes for CSAFEYGTEAFF.

In nucleotides, the CDR3 is TGTGCCTGGACCCGATCGGGTTGGGGGTTTACTGAAGCTTTCTTT. Translation gives CAWTRSGWGFTEAFF. The J gene is TRBJ1-1, the V gene TRBV30; the D gene is possibly TRBD1 (5 bases). V dropped 4 bases and J dropped 5 bases, with 20 bases sitting between them. Germline V gives CDR1 GTSNPN, CDR2 SVGIG (reference sequence). The CDR3 loop spans 15 amino acids.

Worth noting for this clonotype: A much bigger clone sits one base away, suggesting this may be a read error. The J gene is TRBJ1-1, the V gene TRBV20-1, with 7 bases aligning to TRBD1. Germline V gives CDR1 DFQATT, CDR2 SNEGSKA (reference sequence). The CDR3 covers 15 residues. CDR3 loop: CCARATTGLNTEAFF. For the CDR3, the DNA is TGCTGTGCTAGAGCAACGACAGGGTTGAACACTGAAGCTTTCTTT.

In its sample, this clonotype was seen a few times. This chain joins TRBV7-6 and TRBJ2-7, with 7 bases that match TRBD2. This CDR3 has 13 amino acids. J was trimmed by 4 bases and V by 8 bases; bases with no gene match: 8. CDR1 and CDR2 from the germline V gene are SGHVS and FNYEAQ. The CDR3 bases are TGTGCCAGCGGTCAACTAGCGTCTTACGAGCAGTACTTC. Its translation: CASGQLASYEQYF. The entire variable domain, with the rest obtained from reference TRBV7-6 and TRBJ2-7, is as follows: GAGVSQSPRYKVTKRGQDVALRCDPISGHVSLYWYRQALGQGPEFLTYFNYEAQQDKSGLPNDRFSAERPEGSISTLTIQRTEQRDSAMYRCASGQLASYEQYFGPGTRLTVT.

This clonotype came up many times. The gene calls are TRBV11-2 and TRBJ1-5; D gene uncertain. The V and J ends lost 5 bases and 7 bases respectively, with 12 bases between them. This CDR3 is 13 amino acids long. CDR1 and CDR2 from the germline V gene are SGHAT and FQNNGV. CDR3 in amino acids: CASSMRQDQPQHF. The CDR3 DNA sequence: TGTGCCAGCAGCATGAGGCAGGACCAGCCCCAGCATTTT.

This clonotype was counted many times. The chain employs TRBV29-1 and TRBJ2-1; no definite D call. V gave up 0 bases and J gave up 0 bases, with 21 bases separating them. The V gene's germline CDR1 is SQVTM and CDR2 ANQGSEA. The CDR3 has 19 residues. The CDR3 sequence: CSVEDPILSARSSYNEQFF. The DNA of the CDR3 is TGCAGCGTTGAAGACCCAATACTCAGTGCAAGGAGCTCCTACAATGAGCAGTTCTTC.

This clonotype was found a few times. The V call is TRBV7-9, the J call TRBJ2-1; a weak D match, TRBD2 (5 bases). This CDR3 spans 17 amino acids. Deletions cut 3 bases from V and 5 bases from J, with 20 bases between. The germline V gene has CDR1 SEHNR and CDR2 FQNEAQ (reference sequence). The DNA for the CDR3 is TGTGCCAGCAGCTTTGTATCCTTAGGTCTAGCAGACAATGAGCAGTTCTTC. Translated, it gives CASSFVSLGLADNEQFF.

On this clonotype: A much larger clone differs by one base, so this may be a read error. The chain is built from TRBV20-1 and TRBJ2-3, with D perhaps TRBD2 (6 bases). This CDR3 has 12 amino acids. The germline gives CDR1 DFQATT, CDR2 SNEGSKA (reference sequence). The CDR3 coding sequence is TGCAGTGCGATTACTAGCACAGATGCGCAGTATTTT. It codes for CSAITSTDAQYF.

The CDR3 is CASSGGRFTDTQYF. The CDR3 nucleotides are TGTGCCAGCAGTGGGGGGCGGTTCACAGATACGCAGTATTTT. The chain employs TRBV28 and TRBJ2-3; D possibly matches TRBD1 or TRBD2 (6 bases each). The CDR3 contains 14 residues. V lost 5 bases and J lost 2, with 11 bases in between. From germline, CDR1 is MDHEN and CDR2 SYDVKM.

This clonotype was observed many times. DNA of the CDR3: TGCGCCAGCAGCTGGCAGGCACACAGCTCTGGGGCCAACGTCCTGACTTTC. Translating it yields CASSWQAHSSGANVLTF. The chain links TRBV5-1 to TRBJ2-6, with D unresolved. This CDR3 is 17 amino acids long. V lost 3 bases and J 0 bases, leaving 13 bases between the germline ends. The germline CDR1 and CDR2 sequences are SGHRS and YFSETQ.

This clonotype has ten or more counts. J is TRBJ1-2 and V is TRBV5-1; tentative D call: TRBD1 (6 bases). The V end lost 4 bases, the J end lost 6 bases, and 13 bases lay between the germline ends. From germline, CDR1 is SGHRS and CDR2 YFSETQ. There are 13 residues in the CDR3. Here the CDR3 reads CASSPSAGDGYTF. The CDR3 DNA reads TGCGCCAGCAGCCCAAGCGCAGGGGATGGCTACACCTTC.

This clonotype was seen more than once but under ten times. The rearrangement joins TRBV6-5 to TRBJ2-3; D gene unclear. Looked up from germline, CDR1 is MNHEY and CDR2 is SVGAGI. The germline V and J ends were trimmed by 0 bases and 4 bases, with 8 bases remaining between them. This CDR3 contains 14 residues. For the CDR3, the DNA is TGTGCCAGCAGTTACTCGGCCCTCCCAGATACGCAGTATTTT. Its translation: CASSYSALPDTQYF.

The chain recombines TRBV28 with TRBJ2-7; D remains ambiguous. Germline V lookup: CDR1 MDHEN, CDR2 SYDVKM. The CDR3 runs 13 residues. CDR3 in amino acids: CPLESIHSYEQYF. The CDR3 nucleotides are TGTCCTCTTGAGTCGATTCACTCCTACGAGCAGTACTTC.

This clonotype was detected many times. This rearrangement joins TRBV20-1 to TRBJ1-2; D possibly corresponds to TRBD1 (5 bases). CDR1 DFQATT and CDR2 SNEGSKA come from the germline V gene (reference sequence). Trimming shortened V by 3 bases and J by 4 bases, and 12 bases separated the two germline ends. The CDR3 extends over 13 amino acids. The CDR3 sequence is CSASRQTLYGYTF. The CDR3 DNA sequence: TGCAGTGCTAGTCGACAGACGCTCTATGGCTACACCTTC.

This clonotype appeared many times. The chain is built from TRBV20-1 and TRBJ2-5, with D perhaps TRBD2 (5 bases). CDR1 DFQATT and CDR2 SNEGSKA come from the germline V gene (reference sequence). This CDR3 is 15 amino acids long. Trimming shortened V by 3 bases and J by 5 bases, and 19 bases separated the two germline ends. CDR3 loop: CSARDSTDLGETQYF. CDR3 nucleotide sequence: TGCAGTGCTAGGGACTCCACCGACCTCGGGGAGACCCAGTACTTC.